This TCR beta chain appears in the sequencing data of a study of human T cells and chemical hapten exposure. Extraction yielded total RNA from whole blood (unfractionated). Within the library, unique molecular identifiers were attached to each individual cDNA molecule. Each CDR3 protein is one row after TCRdb ran MiXCR on the 5' RACE reads. This sample has approximately 80,000 distinct CDR3 sequences; around a sixth occur once, and the top ten carry 6.8%. This clonotype was picked up a small number of times. The antigen is unknown. Germline V CDR1 and CDR2: MGHDK, SYGVNS. The trim removed 5 bases at V and 8 bases at J, leaving 6 bases unmatched. The CDR3 totals 13 residues. Study results and limitations: TCRs exceeding a frequency of 1 in 1000 stayed unchanged under DPC sensitization.

The chain couples TRBV25-1 to TRBJ2-1; 7 bases match TRBD1. This TCR was recovered from a female donor in good health. The chain's CDR3 is CASSRQGVHEQFF. In DNA, the CDR3 is TGTGCCAGCAGTCGACAGGGTGTGCATGAGCAGTTCTTC. The entire variable domain, with the rest obtained from reference TRBV25-1 and TRBJ2-1, is as follows: EADIYQTPRYLVIGTGKKITLECSQTMGHDKMYWYQQDPGMELHLIHYSYGVNSTEKGDLSSESTVSRIRTEHFPLTLESARPSHTSQYLCASSRQGVHEQFFGPGTRLTVL.